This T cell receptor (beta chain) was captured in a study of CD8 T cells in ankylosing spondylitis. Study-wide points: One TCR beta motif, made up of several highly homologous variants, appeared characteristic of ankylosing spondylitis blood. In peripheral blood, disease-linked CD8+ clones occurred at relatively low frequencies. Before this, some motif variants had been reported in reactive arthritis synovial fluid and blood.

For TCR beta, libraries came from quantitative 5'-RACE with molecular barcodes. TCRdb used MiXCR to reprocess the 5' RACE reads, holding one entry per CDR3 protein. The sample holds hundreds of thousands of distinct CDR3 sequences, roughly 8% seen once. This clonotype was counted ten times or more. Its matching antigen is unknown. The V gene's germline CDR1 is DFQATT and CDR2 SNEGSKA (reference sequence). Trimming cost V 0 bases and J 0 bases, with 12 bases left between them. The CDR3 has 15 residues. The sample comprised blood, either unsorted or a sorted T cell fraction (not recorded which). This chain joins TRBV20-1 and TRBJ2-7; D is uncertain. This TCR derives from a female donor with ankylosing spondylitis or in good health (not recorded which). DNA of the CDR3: TGCAGTGCTAGAGATCAGCAACTCTTCTCCTACGAGCAGTACTTC. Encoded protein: CSARDQQLFSYEQYF.